Below, 5 T cell receptor beta chains from the same sample are listed, as sequenced in a study of blood T cell repertoires in COVID-19. TCRdb's table, derived via immunoSEQ multiplex PCR, lists solely in-frame clones and lacks some. The sample shows roughly 240,000 clones, around 89% of them seen only once. The sequenced sample consisted of PBMCs or T cells enriched from blood (not recorded which). The receptors stem from a man aged 45-65 years who had been exposed to COVID-19.

The chain carries TRBV10-3 and TRBJ1-1; D possibly corresponds to TRBD1 (6 bases). Germline lookup yields CDR1 ENHRY and CDR2 SYGVKD. This CDR3 spans 15 amino acids. Trimming took off 6 bases at V and 4 bases at J, with 18 bases between the two ends. The CDR3 sequence: CAISQQGMGATEAFF. The CDR3, as DNA: TGTGCCATCAGCCAACAGGGAATGGGGGCCACTGAAGCTTTCTTT.

The V and J genes are TRBV10-3 and TRBJ2-7; maybe TRBD1 (6 bases). The CDR3 runs 11 residues. V dropped 5 bases and J dropped 5 bases, with 7 bases sitting between them. Per the germline V gene, CDR1 is ENHRY and CDR2 is SYGVKD. CDR3 sequence reads: CAISQGHEQYV. As DNA, the CDR3 is TGTGCCATCAGTCAGGGGCACGAGCAGTACGTC.

This rearrangement joins TRBV7-5 to TRBJ1-1. TRBV7-5 is noted as a pseudogene. This CDR3 contains 15 residues. The CDR3 DNA follows: TGTGCCAGAAGCCCGAAAGCCAAGATGAACACTGAAGCTTTCTTT. This gives the protein CARSPKAKMNTEAFF.

CDR3 in DNA: TGCGCCAGCAGCCACGGACTGCTGGATACGCAGTATTTT. This sequence encodes CASSHGLLDTQYF. The chain recombines TRBV5-1 with TRBJ2-3; D may be TRBD2 (5 bases). Per the germline V gene, CDR1 is SGHRS and CDR2 is YFSETQ. V shed 4 bases and J shed 6 bases, with 12 bases lying between them. The CDR3 spans 13 residues. The variable domain in full, completed from reference TRBV5-1 and TRBJ2-3, reads KAGVTQTPRYLIKTRGQQVTLSCSPISGHRSVSWYQQTPGQGLQFLFEYFSETQRNKGNFPGRFSGRQFSNSRSEMNVSTLELGDSALYLCASSHGLLDTQYFGPGTRLTVL.

For this clone: Other DNA sequences in the same sample also yield this CDR3. The rearrangement joins TRBV5-1 to TRBJ1-6; possible D gene TRBD1, 6 bases. The CDR3 is 15 amino acids. V dropped 2 bases and J dropped 7 bases, with 13 bases sitting between them. Germline loops: CDR1 SGHRS, CDR2 YFSETQ. CDR3 nucleotide sequence: TGCGCCAGCAGCTTAGAGGGACAACCCAATTCACCCCTCCACTTT. It encodes CASSLEGQPNSPLHF. The whole variable domain, filled in from reference TRBV5-1 and TRBJ1-6, reads KAGVTQTPRYLIKTRGQQVTLSCSPISGHRSVSWYQQTPGQGLQFLFEYFSETQRNKGNFPGRFSGRQFSNSRSEMNVSTLELGDSALYLCASSLEGQPNSPLHFGNGTRLTVT.